Listed below are T cell receptor beta chains from one sample, sequenced in a study of long-term antiretroviral therapy in people with HIV. TCRdb's copy holds only in-frame clones and misses some; the assay was immunoSEQ multiplex PCR. The sample shows 35,000 or so clones, roughly 80% of them seen only once. The specimen comprised unsorted PBMCs, sampled 2 years after starting antiretroviral therapy. The receptors originated from a woman aged 45-65 years with HIV. Each CDR3 is given with its conserved first and last residue. A D gene is named only where the DNA matches it firmly. A clone size is listed for some rows: how often the clone was seen (once, few, many), or a class if it is expanded.

15,TRBV2,-,-,TRBJ1-4,TGTGCCAGCGGCCCAAGAAGCACAGGGTCGACAGGACTGTTTTTT,CASGPRSTGSTGLFF
16,TRBV5-1,TRBD2,-,TRBJ2-7,TGCGCCAGCAGCTTGGCTCTAGCGGTGCCCTCCTACGAGCAGTACTTC,CASSLALAVPSYEQYF
15,TRBV6-5,TRBD1,-,TRBJ2-7,TGTGCCAGCAGTTACCGGGGACAGGGGAGCCACGAGCAGTACTTC,CASSYRGQGSHEQYF
16,TRBV18,-,few,TRBJ1-2,TGTGCCAGCTCACCATTCGGGACAACCCTGAGCTATGGCTACACCTTC,CASSPFGTTLSYGYTF
15,TRBV10-2,TRBD2,-,TRBJ2-2,TGCGCCAGCAGACCTAGCGGGGAGAACACCGGGGAGCTGTTTTTT,CASRPSGENTGELFF
15,TRBV2,TRBD2,-,TRBJ2-1,TGTGCCAGAAGTGGAGCGGGGGGGCGTCTCAATGAGCAGTTCTTC,CARSGAGGRLNEQFF
15,TRBV19,TRBD1,few,TRBJ1-6,TGTGCCAGTCTAAGGTGGACAGGCGATAATTCACCCCTCCACTTT,CASLRWTGDNSPLHF
13,TRBV18,-,few,TRBJ2-7,TGTGCCAGCTCACCCAACGAGGGGTACGAGCAGTACTTC,CASSPNEGYEQYF
13,TRBV30,-,few,TRBJ2-7,TGTGCCTGGAGTAGACTGGGTGGGGACGAGCAGTACTTC,CAWSRLGGDEQYF
14,TRBV27,TRBD1,-,TRBJ1-1,TGTGCCAGCAGTCTGGACAGGTGGGGGTCGGAAGCTTTCTTT,CASSLDRWGSEAFF
16,TRBV9,-,-,TRBJ2-2,TGTGCCAGCAGCGTAGGCGAGCGAGCGAACACCGGGGAGCTGTTTTTT,CASSVGERANTGELFF
14,TRBV5-4,TRBD1,-,TRBJ1-1,TGTGCCAGCAGCTTGGGGGGACAGGGGGCTGAAGCTTTCTTT,CASSLGGQGAEAFF
14,TRBV27,TRBD1,once,TRBJ1-6,TGTGCCAGCAGACCGGGACAGTTTAATTCACCCCTCCACTTT,CASRPGQFNSPLHF
16,TRBV5-1,TRBD1,few,TRBJ2-1,TGCGCCAGCAGCTTGAGCAGGGGGCGCCTCTACAATGAGCAGTTCTTC,CASSLSRGRLYNEQFF
14,TRBV27,-,-,TRBJ2-3,TGTGCCAGCAGTTTACTACTGGGCACAGATACGCAGTATTTT,CASSLLLGTDTQYF
15,TRBV9,TRBD1,few,TRBJ2-7,TGTGCCAGCAGCGTAGGCCCGGACAGGTCCTACGAGCAGTACTTC,CASSVGPDRSYEQYF
15,TRBV11-1,TRBD1,-,TRBJ2-2,TGTGCCAGCAGCAACAGGGGCAGCAACACCGGGGAGCTGTTTTTT,CASSNRGSNTGELFF
15,TRBV7-3,-,-,TRBJ1-6,TGTGCCAGCAGCTCCCTTGGGGGGGAGAATTCACCCCTCCACTTT,CASSSLGGENSPLHF
13,TRBV5-1,TRBD1,-,TRBJ2-1,TGCGCCAGCAGCCCAGGGGGCCCCAATGAGCAGTTCTTC,CASSPGGPNEQFF
14,TRBV4-1,-,-,TRBJ2-2,TGCGCCAGCAGCAACAGCCCGAGGGCCGGGGAGCTGTTTTTT,CASSNSPRAGELFF
16,TRBV6-5,TRBD2,-,TRBJ2-1,TGTGCCAGCAGTTACACGACTAGCGGGGGGGCTGATGAGCAGTTCTTC,CASSYTTSGGADEQFF
16,TRBV5-1,TRBD2,-,TRBJ2-1,TGCGCCAGCAGCTCGAAAGCGGGGGGGCCCTACAATGAGCAGTTCTTC,CASSSKAGGPYNEQFF
15,TRBV5-1,-,few,TRBJ1-1,TGCGCCAGCAGCGGGAACAGGGTTGGGGACACTGAAGCTTTCTTT,CASSGNRVGDTEAFF
19,TRBV5-1,TRBD2,-,TRBJ2-2,TGCGCCAGCAGCTTGGAAGGCCTCCTAGCGGGGGGCCACACCGGGGAGCTGTTTTTT,CASSLEGLLAGGHTGELFF
20,TRBV6-1,-,once,TRBJ1-5,TGTGCCAGCAGTGAAGCGGCGGGGGCCCACCTTCTTAATAGCAATCAGCCCCAGCATTTT,CASSEAAGAHLLNSNQPQHF
15,TRBV14,-,-,TRBJ2-7,TGTGCCAGCAGCCTCCATTCCGGGACCCAGGCCGAGCAGTACTTC,CASSLHSGTQAEQYF
13,TRBV29-1,-,-,TRBJ1-1,TGCAGCGTTGAGAACAGTATGAACACTGAAGCTTTCTTT,CSVENSMNTEAFF
13,TRBV5-1,-,-,TRBJ1-1,TGCGCCAGCAAGGCACAGATGAACACTGAAGCTTTCTTT,CASKAQMNTEAFF